This T cell receptor beta chain was retrieved from a study of cytomegalovirus exposure and HLA in healthy donors (dated by TCRdb to about 2017). Regarding the research as a whole: An earlier analysis of roughly 570 of the donors reported 276 Gb of sequence data and 117 million unique TCR beta sequences obtained from around 170 million T cells. In the later analysis, no new phenotypic data were used to find candidate immune exposures; instead, reliance was placed on TCR beta sequences and their occurrence across donors. A later analysis re-analyzed previously published TCR beta repertoires from roughly 690 donors and added high-resolution HLA genotyping to study TCR occurrence patterns. Donor age, sex, ethnicity and CMV serostatus were compiled alongside the repertoire data. The study used immunosequencing to profile the T cell repertoires of approximately 640 subjects and linked those repertoires to cytomegalovirus serostatus. Several DR-DQ haplotypes were treated as single units for association and clustering because of strong linkage in the cohort. Roughly 300 gigabases of sequencing data and 70 million to 100 million unique TCR sequences were included in an early release covering about 700 HLA-typed donors. The genetic ancestry cluster associated with self-reported Caucasian donors included 80% to 90% of the roughly 400 genotyped donors. A separate validation cohort of over 95 different subjects was used in addition to the approximately 640-subject first cohort. The number of donors typed differed by locus, with roughly 620-630 for A, B, C, DRB1 and DQB1, approximately 500 for DQA1, 606 for DPA1, and some 440 for DPB1. Among 300 to 450 genotyped donors of the cohort, an average of about 240,000 unique TCR beta nucleotide sequences were sequenced per donor, 15% to 20% of them non-productive. Every discovery cohort repertoire had been produced on one sequencing platform. Class I and class II HLA loci were covered by the typing at four-digit resolution. To predict cytomegalovirus infection status, the study brought together high-throughput TCR immunosequencing, statistical association of individual TCRs with disease status, and machine learning. To decide whether each TCR beta V gene segment behaved as functional or pseudogenic, an earlier analysis of some 600 of the donors relied on high-throughput TCR beta sequencing. A later genetic analysis used genome-wide SNP genotypes for about 60% of the roughly 670 donors, treating that subset as a discovery cohort. The study aimed to test whether cataloging public T cell receptors could reveal signatures of past pathogen exposure.

The cohort comprised 670 or so healthy bone marrow donors. At the time of sampling, every cohort member was nominally healthy, though immune exposures that went unrecorded were likely present. The donor was CMV seropositive and was included in the group of almost 300 seropositive cohort members. A peripheral blood sample was provided by each donor, and peripheral blood mononuclear cells were used for TCR beta sequencing. Genomic DNA was extracted from the blood cell samples with the Qiagen DNeasy Blood Extraction Kit. CDR1 is given as MNHNS and CDR2 as SASEGT, both from the germline V gene. Reading from cysteine to phenylalanine, the CDR3 counts 14 amino acids. Only CDR3 DNA remains: 42 bases, in frame from the first base. Relative to germline, V is 2 bases shorter and J is 2 bases shorter, with 10 bases between their ends. Overall study results and their limits: Correlated functional status among segregating V segments might be attributable to linkage disequilibrium, but an unknown experimental factor could not be ruled out. In a later analysis, HLA-associated TCR beta chains were found to be more clonally expanded and to have lower generation probabilities than equally common non-associated chains. In a later analysis, some 18,000 TCR beta sequences were associated with specific HLA alleles at a false discovery rate of 0.05. A total of about 180 TCR beta chains were listed by the study as associated with cytomegalovirus. Most CMV-associated TCR beta chains appeared to be HLA-restricted in a later analysis, and the HLA associations seemed to be driven largely by CMV exposure. The sequencing pipeline was judged likely to have produced a cluster of highly shared sequence variants as a technical artifact. Only TCR beta chains were sequenced in this cohort, and the absence of alpha or paired-chain data limited detectable features. Roughly uniform sequencing depth across donors was assumed in presence/absence analyses, although this assumption may not hold. A further reported finding was that TCR beta sequences accurately predicted the HLA-A and HLA-B alleles for most subjects in the first cohort. In vitro tests confirmed that a few of the cytomegalovirus-associated TCR beta chains recognize cytomegalovirus antigens. V-gene and J-gene trimming of TCR beta chains was associated with a missense DCLRE1C variant in a later genetic analysis, and the association was replicated in an independent cohort. Because counts were too low, about 18 rarely observed V segments, including chromosome 9 orphons, were excluded from the earlier analysis of 500 to 700 of the donors. The only immune exposure information available for the cohort was CMV serostatus. According to the authors, the approach could potentially be generalized to other disease states and immunological phenotypes. Some IMGT-functional V segments, including TRBV6-2 and TRBV6-3, could not be distinguished by the 87-base-pair reads and were therefore excluded. The classifier was reported to diagnose cytomegalovirus status with high specificity and sensitivity in both the original and validation cohorts. Compared with the roughly 720-donor mean, donors in an Asian-associated ancestry cluster had fewer N-insertions in productive TCRs, according to a later genetic analysis. Strong co-occurrence of HLA alleles, especially DR and DQ, made assigning TCR associations to individual alleles difficult. According to a later analysis, TCR association rates differed among HLA loci, with DRB1 alleles showing the most associated TCRs and HLA-C alleles showing the fewest. Most TCR sequences were seen in very few donors, while some public TCRs were found in many individuals. HLA typing was unavailable for some donors at each locus, so association tests used only the typed subset. In a later analysis, several top co-occurrence clusters were reported to appear linked to parvovirus B19, influenza, CMV and Epstein-Barr virus. Broadly in line with IMGT annotations, most TCR beta V segments showed up in productive rearrangements about 87% or about 30% of the time in an earlier analysis of 587 of the donors.

About this clone: Its recognized antigen is unknown.

The library relied on the immunoSEQ multiplex PCR assay. For the multiplex PCR, a mixture combining 60 forward primers for TCR Vbeta segments and 13 reverse primers for TCR Jbeta segments was used. The CDR3 region of rearranged TCR beta genes was amplified from genomic DNA with a multiplex PCR assay. Amplified TCR beta libraries were sequenced as 87-base-pair reads on the Illumina HiSeq System. Under the source paper's analysis protocol: A later analysis counted 65 million to 90 million unique TCR beta chains across the 666 repertoires, and 10 million to 12 million of these chains were shared by at least two donors. Raw reads were error-corrected and collapsed into unique sequences with a nearest-neighbor algorithm that merged closely related sequences to remove PCR and sequencing errors. CDR3 sequences were aligned to IMGT reference sequences to assign V, D and J gene segments. For a sequence to be retained, at least a six-nucleotide match to both a V gene segment and a J gene segment was required. Rearrangements were classified as productive when the CDR3 lacked stop codons and remained in frame with V and J, and all other rearrangements were classified as non-productive. Following IMGT convention, CDR3 was defined as the stretch from the second conserved V-encoded cysteine to the conserved J-encoded phenylalanine. Sequences without an unambiguous match to a single V gene segment were excluded from the earlier analysis of 500 to 700 of the donors. In an earlier analysis of roughly 600 of the donors, a V segment was called functional when productive rearrangements were above 56.7%, and segregating when the standard deviation between donors exceeded 5%. A statistical classification framework was built to diagnose cytomegalovirus status from the catalog of TCR beta chain sequences. In a later analysis, TCR nucleotide sequences were compared against IMGT/GENE-DB human TR gene sequences so that V and J genes could be assigned. In a later analysis, CDR3 sequences and most-parsimonious VDJ recombination scenarios were assigned using the TCRdist pipeline. In a later analysis, each TCR beta chain was defined by its CDR3 amino acid sequence together with its V-gene family, and reads without a unique V-gene family were excluded. A later analysis removed nearly 600 highly shared, low-generation-probability nucleotide sequences to deal with suspected cross-contamination and a sequencing artifact. In a later analysis, a clonal expansion index for each public chain was calculated from normalized within-repertoire ranks of inferred template counts. A later analysis computed generation probabilities with a VDJ recombination model fitted to out-of-frame rearrangements, and checked the results against IGoR. In a later analysis, TCR-TCR, TCR-HLA and TCR-CMV co-occurrence was scored with hypergeometric tests, and a repertoire-size bias correction was applied to TCR pairs. To estimate false discovery rates, a later analysis permuted the HLA or CMV assignments 20 times. A later analysis grouped co-occurring TCRs with DBSCAN, adding TCRdist sequence similarity when clustering within HLA-allele-positive subsets. Repertoires with fewer than 30,000 or more than 120,000 public chains were left out of co-occurrence clustering, as were five repertoires with anomalous nucleotide sharing. TCRdb took this table from immuneACCESS and kept in-frame rearrangements with V and J called. Such tables lack part of the clones; where checked against another copy, unresolved V genes explain under half of the gap, and the rest is unexplained. Clone size and the V and J calls come from that table; the DNA yielded D and trimming. This specimen's table enumerates 65,000 to 90,000 clones. The top ten hold 2% to 3% of the sample.

The sample consisted of PBMCs. The sequence was obtained from a female donor in good health and CMV-seropositive. The receptor chain draws on TRBV6-1 and TRBJ2-7; no D segment can be confidently identified. The encoded CDR3 is CASSEFSPAYEQYF. The base sequence is TGTGCCAGCAGTGAATTTTCACCGGCCTACGAGCAGTACTTC.